This TCR beta chain was found in a study of blood T cell repertoires in COVID-19. Turning to the study itself: Some COVID-19 samples were acute and others convalescent; all came from the United States, Italy and Spain. PBMCs, B-cell-depleted T cells, or T cells were the source of the cDNA or gDNA that made up the material.

V was shortened by 0 bases and J by 6 bases, with 11 bases between the two germline ends. CDR3 length equals 15 residues. The V gene's germline CDR1 is LGHDT and CDR2 YNNKEL (reference sequence). Source study methods: Reference gene primer amplification yielded estimated nucleated cell counts. TCRdb keeps only in-frame clones here, not all; method: immunoSEQ multiplex PCR. V and J calls and clone size follow that table, whereas D and trimming were derived from the DNA. The sample has around 280,000 clones, around 85% seen once. The gene calls are TRBV3-1 (or the pseudogene TRBV3-2) and TRBJ2-2; a weak D match, TRBD2 (7 bases). The sequenced sample was peripheral blood. The TCR originated in a woman in her 30s who had recovered from COVID-19. The CDR3 DNA reads TGTGCCAGCAGCCAAGATTGGGGGGGCGCCGGGGAGCTGTTTTTT. Protein product: CASSQDWGGAGELFF.